This T cell receptor beta chain derives from a study of blood T cell repertoires in COVID-19. Study-level information: The samples span acute and convalescent COVID-19 from the United States, Italy and Spain.

Enrolled through a virtual design, the participants were between about 18 and 100 years of age and came from around 25 US areas. Cohort allocation depended upon clinical history that participants reported. Sequencing was performed with immunoSEQ multiplex PCR; in TCRdb, only in-frame clones are kept and a portion is missing. The sample holds some 300,000 clones, over 85% seen once. The CDR3 runs to 13 residues. The germline V and J ends were trimmed by 2 bases and 2 bases, with 7 bases remaining between them. Germline V gene lookup returns CDR1 MNHEY and CDR2 SVGAGI. Sequencing was done on a sample of PBMCs or T cells enriched from blood (not recorded which). The rearrangement joins TRBV6-5 to TRBJ2-7; D unclear. This TCR came from a woman in her fifties or sixties who had been exposed to COVID-19. The CDR3 DNA reads as TGTGCCAGCAGTTACAGGCAGGCCTACGAGCAGTACTTC. This gives the protein CASSYRQAYEQYF.